These 13 T cell receptor beta chains originate from one sample sequenced in a study of blood T cell repertoires in COVID-19. Sequenced by immunoSEQ multiplex PCR; TCRdb stores in-frame clones only, minus some. The sample contains roughly 420,000 clones, 88% of which appear only once. Sample: PBMCs or T cells enriched from blood (not recorded which). These receptors were collected from a woman aged 25 to 45 with acute COVID-19.

The chain links TRBV19 to TRBJ1-6, with TRBD1 as a possible D gene (6 bases). V lost 4 bases and J lost 10, with 14 bases in between. The length of the CDR3 is 14 residues. The germline V gene encodes CDR1 LNHDA and CDR2 SQIVND (reference sequence). The CDR3 region has the DNA TGTGCCAGTAGTAACCAGGGGATAGAATCACCCCTCCACTTT. Residues: CASSNQGIESPLHF. The full variable domain, with the rest looked up from reference TRBV19 and TRBJ1-6, is DGGITQSPKYLFRKEGQNVTLSCEQNLNHDAMYWYRQDPGQGLRLIYYSQIVNDFQKGDIAEGYSVSREKKESFPLTVTSAQKNPTAFYLCASSNQGIESPLHFGNGTRLTVT.

The sample holds one count of this clone. V is TRBV7-9 and J is TRBJ2-1; TRBD1 might be the D (6 bases). CDR1 SEHNR and CDR2 FQNEAQ come from the germline V gene (reference sequence). The CDR3 contains 15 residues. Deletions cut 1 base from V and 3 bases from J, with 10 bases between. Here the CDR3 DNA reads TGTGCCAGCAGCTTAGTACAGGGCGACTACAATGAGCAGTTCTTC. This sequence encodes CASSLVQGDYNEQFF.

The chain recombines TRBV9 with TRBJ2-1; D is possibly TRBD2 (5 bases). Germline CDR1 is SGDLS and CDR2 is YYNGEE. This CDR3 has 13 amino acids. Trimming shortened V by 4 bases and J by 10 bases, and 15 bases separated the two germline ends. CDR3 in DNA: TGTGCCAGCAGCTATGAACGAGGGTCGGAGCAGTTCTTC. Its protein is CASSYERGSEQFF.

The chain has TRBV10-2 and TRBJ1-1; 7 bases align to TRBD1. CDR1 and CDR2 (germline): WSHSY, SAAADI. CDR3 length equals 12 residues. Losses at the gene ends were 8 bases for V and 5 bases for J; bases not matched to a gene: 5. Here the CDR3 reads CASQDRTTEAFF. CDR3 bases: TGCGCCAGCCAGGACAGGACAACTGAAGCTTTCTTT.

V is TRBV5-5 and J is TRBJ2-2, with 11 nucleotides matching TRBD1. The CDR3 is 15 residues long. Unmatched junction bases numbered 2, after V lost 2 bases and J lost 5 bases. Germline V gene lookup returns CDR1 SGHKS and CDR2 YYEKEE (reference sequence). The CDR3 loop is CASSFRDRGTGELFF. As DNA, the CDR3 is TGTGCCAGCAGCTTCCGGGACAGGGGGACCGGGGAGCTGTTTTTT.

CDR3: CASGLSGGGQPQHF. DNA of the CDR3: TGTGCTAGTGGTTTGTCTGGGGGCGGCCAGCCCCAGCATTTT. The chain joins TRBV12-5 to TRBJ1-5; weak D call: TRBD1 (6 bases). V was clipped by 2 bases and J by 7 bases, with 12 bases between them. The CDR3 spans 14 residues. Germline assignment: CDR1 LGHNT and CDR2 FRNRAP.

V gene TRBV4-1 combines with J gene TRBJ2-7; a weak D match, TRBD1 (6 bases). Germline V gene sequence: CDR1 MGHRA, CDR2 YSYEKL. The CDR3 extends over 14 amino acids. V lost 6 bases to trimming and J lost 2 bases, with 14 bases between them. CDR3 nucleotide sequence: TGCGCCAGCAGTTACAGGGACGGCACCTACGAGCAGTACTTC. Translating gives CASSYRDGTYEQYF.

V usage is TRBV24-1 and J usage is TRBJ2-7, with D possibly being TRBD2 (7 bases). The CDR3 is 16 residues long. CDR1 is KGHDR and CDR2 is SFDVKD in the germline V gene. V dropped 3 bases and J dropped 3 bases, with 17 bases sitting between them. Written as DNA, the CDR3 is TGTGCCACCAGTGATGAGGGGGGGGGCCCCAGCTACGAGCAGTACTTC. Translation: CATSDEGGGPSYEQYF.

The genes are TRBV27 and TRBJ1-1; D possibly corresponds to TRBD1 (6 bases). CDR3 length equals 14 residues. Germline V gives CDR1 MNHEY, CDR2 SMNVEV (reference sequence). V lost 5 bases and J 1 base, leaving 11 bases between the germline ends. This CDR3 is CASSLHRANTEAFF. The DNA for the CDR3 is TGTGCCAGCAGTCTTCACAGGGCGAACACTGAAGCTTTCTTT.

V gene TRBV27 combines with J gene TRBJ2-7; D call uncertain. Germline CDR1 and CDR2: MNHEY and SMNVEV (reference sequence). The CDR3 is made up of 14 amino acids. The ends were cut back, 0 bases at V and 2 bases at J, with 8 bases in the middle. The CDR3 bases are TGTGCCAGCAGTTTATCGAATACTGCCTACGAGCAGTACTTC. As protein: CASSLSNTAYEQYF.

V usage is TRBV11-2 and J usage is TRBJ2-3, with a possible D match to TRBD1 (6 bases). Trimming pared 5 bases from V and 5 bases from J, leaving 14 bases between. Germline V CDR1 and CDR2: SGHAT, FQNNGV. CDR3 length: 14 amino acids. The CDR3 DNA sequence: TGTGCCAGCAGCGGCACAGGGCGTCGAGATACGCAGTATTTT. It codes for CASSGTGRRDTQYF.

CDR3 amino acids: CAWRQGVGNSPLHF. DNA of the CDR3: TGTGCCTGGAGACAGGGGGTTGGAAATTCACCCCTCCACTTT. This rearrangement joins TRBV30 to TRBJ1-6; 8 bases fit TRBD1. This CDR3 comprises 14 residues. After removal of 3 bases from V and 7 bases from J, the junction contained 5 bases not matched to a gene. Germline V lookup: CDR1 GTSNPN, CDR2 SVGIG (reference sequence).

The chain links TRBV5-6 to TRBJ1-2; tentative D call: TRBD1 (6 bases). Germline V gives CDR1 SGHDT, CDR2 YYEEEE. This CDR3 region has 16 residues. V shed 4 bases and J shed 6 bases, with 22 bases lying between them. Here the CDR3 DNA reads TGTGCCAGCAGCACTTCAATTTTACAGGGTGCGGATGGCTACACCTTC. This translates into CASSTSILQGADGYTF.